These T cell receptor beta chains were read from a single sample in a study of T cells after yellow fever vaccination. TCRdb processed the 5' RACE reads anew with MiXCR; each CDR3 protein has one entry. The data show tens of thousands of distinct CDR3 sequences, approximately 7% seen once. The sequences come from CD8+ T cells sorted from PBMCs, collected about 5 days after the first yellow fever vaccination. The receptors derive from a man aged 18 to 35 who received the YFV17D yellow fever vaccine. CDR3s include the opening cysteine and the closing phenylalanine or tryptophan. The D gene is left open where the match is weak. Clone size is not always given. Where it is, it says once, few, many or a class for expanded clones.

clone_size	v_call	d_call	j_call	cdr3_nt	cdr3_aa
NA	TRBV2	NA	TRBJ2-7	TGTGCCACTCTCTCAGGAGGGATGGTGGGATACGAGCAGTACTTC	CATLSGGMVGYEQYF
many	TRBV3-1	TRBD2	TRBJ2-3	TGTGCCAGCAGCCCGACTAGCGGAGTCACAGATACGCAGTATTTT	CASSPTSGVTDTQYF
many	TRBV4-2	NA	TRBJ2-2	TGTGCCAGCAGCTCGCGGGACGAAAACACCGGGGAGCTGTTTTTT	CASSSRDENTGELFF
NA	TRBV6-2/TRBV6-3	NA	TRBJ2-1	TGTGCCAGCAGTAGTGGCAAAGAGCTCCATGAGCAGTTCTTC	CASSSGKELHEQFF
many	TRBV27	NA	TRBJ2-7	TGTGCCAGCAGTTTAGGGCCTGATTACGAGCAGTACTTC	CASSLGPDYEQYF
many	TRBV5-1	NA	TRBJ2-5	TGCGCCAGCAGCCCCGTTTCTGGGGCGCAAGAGACCCAGTACTTC	CASSPVSGAQETQYF
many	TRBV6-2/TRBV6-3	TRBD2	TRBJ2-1	TGTGCCAGCAGTTGGGGACTAGCTGGTGAGCAGTTCTTC	CASSWGLAGEQFF
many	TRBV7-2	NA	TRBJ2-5	TGTGCCAGCAGCTCCCCACCCCAAGAGACCCAGTACTTC	CASSSPPQETQYF
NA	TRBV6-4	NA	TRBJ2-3	TGTGCCAGCAGTCAAAGGGATACAGATACGCAGTATTTT	CASSQRDTDTQYF
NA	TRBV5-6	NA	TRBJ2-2	TGTGCCAGCAGCTTGAGGCAGGGAGCCGGGGAGCTGTTTTTT	CASSLRQGAGELFF
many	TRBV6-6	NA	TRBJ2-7	TGTGCCAGCAGTTATAGCAGCTCCTACGAGCAGTACTTC	CASSYSSSYEQYF
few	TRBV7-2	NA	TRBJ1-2	TGTGCCAGCAGCTTAGGGGTAGGGGTGGTATTGGACTACACCTTC	CASSLGVGVVLDYTF
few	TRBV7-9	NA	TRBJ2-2	TGTGCCAGCAGCTATGGGACCGGGGAGCTGTTTTTT	CASSYGTGELFF
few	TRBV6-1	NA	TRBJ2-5	TGTGCCAGCAGCCAGGACAGCCGAATGGTCGAGACCCAGTACTTC	CASSQDSRMVETQYF
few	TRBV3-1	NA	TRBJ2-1	TGTGCCAGCAGCCCGCCAGACAATGAGCAGTTCTTC	CASSPPDNEQFF
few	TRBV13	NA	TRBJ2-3	TGTGCCAGCAGCCTCCGTAGTTGGGACTCCCGCGTGGATACGCAGTATTTT	CASSLRSWDSRVDTQYF
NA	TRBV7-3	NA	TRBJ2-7	TGTGCCAGCAGCTTAGAGGGCGGACCTACCTACGAGCAGTACTTC	CASSLEGGPTYEQYF
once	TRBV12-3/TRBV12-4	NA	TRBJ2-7	TGTGCCAGCAGCGCTAGCTCCTACGAGCGGTACTTC	CASSASSYERYF
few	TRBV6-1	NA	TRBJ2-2	TGTGCCAGCAGTGAAGCGCACCGGGCCGGGGAGCTGTTTTTT	CASSEAHRAGELFF
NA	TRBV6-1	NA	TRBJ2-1	TGTGCCAGCAGTGAATACGAGAAATTTTACGGTGAGCAGTTCTTC	CASSEYEKFYGEQFF
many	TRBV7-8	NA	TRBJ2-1	TGTGCCAGCAGCTTTCGGGCTAGCCTCTACAATGAGCAGTTCTTC	CASSFRASLYNEQFF
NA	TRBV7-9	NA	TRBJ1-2	TGTGCCAGCAGCTTAGGCCCCACCGTTAACTATGGCTACACCTTC	CASSLGPTVNYGYTF
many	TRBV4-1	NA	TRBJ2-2	TGCGCCAGCAGCCAAAAATGGAAGGGCAACACCGGGGAGCTGTTTTTT	CASSQKWKGNTGELFF
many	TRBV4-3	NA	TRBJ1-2	TGCGCCAGCAGCCGAGGCAGGGAGGTCTATGGCTACACCTTC	CASSRGREVYGYTF
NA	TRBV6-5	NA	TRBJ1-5	TGTGCCAGCAGATTATCCCGCACCAATCAGCCCCAGCATTTT	CASRLSRTNQPQHF
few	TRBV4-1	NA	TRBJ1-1	TGCGCCAGCAGCCAATTTTCAGGCCAGGCAGTTGAAGCTTTCTTT	CASSQFSGQAVEAFF
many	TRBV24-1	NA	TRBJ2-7	TGTGCCCGTTACCCGTACGGATCCTACGAGCAGTACTTC	CARYPYGSYEQYF
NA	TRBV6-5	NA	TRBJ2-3	TGTGCCAGCAGTTACTCGACCGGGAGCACAGATACGCAGTATTTT	CASSYSTGSTDTQYF
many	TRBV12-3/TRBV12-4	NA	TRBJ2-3	TGTGCTAACTCGGTTCGGGGAGATACGCAGTATTTT	CANSVRGDTQYF
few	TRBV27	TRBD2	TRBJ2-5	TGTGCCAGCAGTTCGGAGTTTAGCGGGGGCCCTAACCTTCCAGAGACCCAGTACTTC	CASSSEFSGGPNLPETQYF
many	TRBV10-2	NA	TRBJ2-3	TGCGCCAGCAGTGAGGACCAGCGCTTTTCGCAGTATTTT	CASSEDQRFSQYF